The rows below give T cell receptor beta chains drawn from one sample of a study of OX40 agonist ivuxolimab in advanced cancers. The repertoire was sequenced with immunoSEQ multiplex PCR; TCRdb's copy has only in-frame clones and lacks some. The table has under 85,000 clones, approximately 91% seen once. Source: CD4+ or CD8+ T cells sorted from blood, taken in a trial of the OX40 agonist ivuxolimab. These receptors were taken from an adult with an advanced solid tumor such as melanoma, head and neck, liver or kidney cancer. Each CDR3 is given with its conserved first and last residue. D genes are given only for firm matches. Size tells how often a clone was seen (once, few, many) or the class of an expanded clone, and some rows leave it out.

v_call: TRBV6-1; cdr3_length: 11; d_call: NA; j_call: TRBJ2-7; clone_size: few; cdr3_nt: TGTGCCAGCAGTGGTGTGTACGAGCAGTACTTC; cdr3_aa: CASSGVYEQYF
v_call: TRBV4-2; cdr3_length: 16; d_call: TRBD2; j_call: TRBJ2-1; clone_size: NA; cdr3_nt: TGTGCCAGCAGCCAAGGCGGGACTAGCGGAACCAATGAGCAGTTCTTC; cdr3_aa: CASSQGGTSGTNEQFF
v_call: TRBV5-1; cdr3_length: 16; d_call: TRBD2; j_call: TRBJ2-5; clone_size: NA; cdr3_nt: TGCGCCAGCAGCTTGGCCAGCGGGGCGACGGGAGAGACCCAGTACTTC; cdr3_aa: CASSLASGATGETQYF
v_call: TRBV19; cdr3_length: 13; d_call: NA; j_call: TRBJ2-7; clone_size: NA; cdr3_nt: TGTGCCAGTAAAGGACATGACCTCTACGAGCAGTACTTC; cdr3_aa: CASKGHDLYEQYF
v_call: TRBV2; cdr3_length: 17; d_call: TRBD1; j_call: TRBJ1-2; clone_size: NA; cdr3_nt: TGTGCCAGCAGTCGGCAATCCGGACAGGGGGTTAACTATGGCTACACCTTC; cdr3_aa: CASSRQSGQGVNYGYTF
v_call: TRBV6-6; cdr3_length: 16; d_call: TRBD2; j_call: TRBJ2-1; clone_size: NA; cdr3_nt: TGTGCCAGCAGTTACTCGAGTAGCGGGAGAGGTAATGAGCAGTTCTTC; cdr3_aa: CASSYSSSGRGNEQFF
v_call: TRBV19; cdr3_length: 14; d_call: TRBD1; j_call: TRBJ2-5; clone_size: NA; cdr3_nt: TGTGCCAGTAACTCGGCAGGGGGCGCCAGGACCCAGTACTTC; cdr3_aa: CASNSAGGARTQYF
v_call: TRBV28; cdr3_length: 15; d_call: TRBD1; j_call: TRBJ1-2; clone_size: NA; cdr3_nt: TGTGCCAGCAGAGACAGTGACAGGGGACAGGGTGGCTACACCTTC; cdr3_aa: CASRDSDRGQGGYTF
v_call: TRBV28; cdr3_length: 13; d_call: NA; j_call: TRBJ1-2; clone_size: NA; cdr3_nt: TGTGCCAGCAGTCCGGGCCGCCTCTATGGCTACACCTTC; cdr3_aa: CASSPGRLYGYTF
v_call: TRBV5-1; cdr3_length: 13; d_call: NA; j_call: TRBJ1-4; clone_size: once; cdr3_nt: TGCGCCAGCAGCTCCTACAACAGAGAAAAACTGTTTTTT; cdr3_aa: CASSSYNREKLFF
v_call: TRBV5-1; cdr3_length: 19; d_call: TRBD2; j_call: TRBJ2-2; clone_size: NA; cdr3_nt: TGCGCCAGCAGCGTGGGACTAGCGGGGAATCCCGCTAGCACCGGGGAGCTGTTTTTT; cdr3_aa: CASSVGLAGNPASTGELFF
v_call: TRBV9; cdr3_length: 15; d_call: NA; j_call: TRBJ2-1; clone_size: NA; cdr3_nt: TGTGCCAGCAGCGTAGACGGGATGCCTAACAATGAGCAGTTCTTC; cdr3_aa: CASSVDGMPNNEQFF
v_call: TRBV6-5; cdr3_length: 16; d_call: TRBD1; j_call: TRBJ1-5; clone_size: few; cdr3_nt: TGTGCCAGCAGTTACTACGGGACAGACCCCAATCAGCCCCAGCATTTT; cdr3_aa: CASSYYGTDPNQPQHF
v_call: TRBV28; cdr3_length: 15; d_call: NA; j_call: TRBJ1-5; clone_size: NA; cdr3_nt: TGTGCCAGCATCCAACCGGGACCGGGGGCGCAGCCCCAGCATTTT; cdr3_aa: CASIQPGPGAQPQHF
v_call: TRBV25-1; cdr3_length: 11; d_call: NA; j_call: TRBJ2-1; clone_size: once; cdr3_nt: TGTGCCAGCAGGAGCTACAATGAGCAGTTCTTC; cdr3_aa: CASRSYNEQFF
v_call: TRBV7-9; cdr3_length: 16; d_call: TRBD2; j_call: TRBJ2-3; clone_size: NA; cdr3_nt: TGTGCCAGCAGCCATTTGACTAGCGGGAGGTCAGATACGCAGTATTTT; cdr3_aa: CASSHLTSGRSDTQYF
v_call: TRBV30; cdr3_length: 14; d_call: NA; j_call: TRBJ2-7; clone_size: NA; cdr3_nt: TGTGCCTGGAGTTCGATATCGTTCGGCGGCGAGCAGTACTTC; cdr3_aa: CAWSSISFGGEQYF
v_call: TRBV4-1; cdr3_length: 14; d_call: NA; j_call: TRBJ2-5; clone_size: NA; cdr3_nt: TGCGCCAGCAGCCAAGATGAAGTCCAAGAGACCCAGTACTTC; cdr3_aa: CASSQDEVQETQYF